The T cell receptor beta chain described here comes from a study of cytomegalovirus exposure and HLA in healthy donors. The germline V gene has CDR1 MNHEY and CDR2 SVGAGI. V shed 6 bases and J 2 bases; nucleotides not matched to a gene: 8. CDR3 length: 15 residues. A note on this clone: What it binds is unknown.

The study, taken as a whole, reports: A few V segments could not be told apart, such as TRBV6-2 and TRBV6-3, and were left out. The study reported that TCR beta sequences accurately predicted HLA-A and HLA-B alleles in most subjects. As a later analysis showed, a missense DCLRE1C variant was linked to trimming of TCR beta V- and J-genes.

Use of 60 Vbeta and 13 Jbeta primers characterized the PCR. Produced via immunoSEQ multiplex PCR; TCRdb's table is partial and in-frame only. The table records under 200,000 clones, approximately 65% of them present only once. Sequencing was done on a sample of PBMCs. The receptor was derived from a man between 40 and 49 years old in good health and CMV-seronegative. The gene calls are TRBV6-5 and TRBJ2-3; 7 bases match TRBD1. In DNA, the CDR3 is TGTGCCAGCAGGCCCACCGGGACAGACACAGATACGCAGTATTTT. Amino acids: CASRPTGTDTDTQYF.